The 20 T cell receptor beta chains below all came from one sample that was sequenced in a study of T cells in Graves' hyperthyroidism and ophthalmopathy. Using RNA transcripts as the source, TCR beta CDR3 regions were amplified. HTBI primers drove first-round RT-PCR of the TCR CDR3. TCRdb re-called the multiplex PCR reads through MiXCR, storing one row per CDR3 protein. The sample yields about 280,000 distinct CDR3 sequences, about 25% seen once. Input material: blood. The receptors originated from a man aged 35 to 55 with Graves' hyperthyroidism that later progressed to Graves' ophthalmopathy.

The chain joins TRBV28 to TRBJ2-5, with 7 bases fitting TRBD2. Germline-derived CDR1 and CDR2 are MDHEN and SYDVKM. V gave up 7 bases and J gave up 3 bases; unmatched junction bases: 11. The CDR3 runs to 15 residues. This chain's CDR3 is CASIDGGGQEETQYF. CDR3 bases: TGTGCCAGCATAGACGGGGGAGGGCAAGAAGAGACCCAGTACTTC. Using reference TRBV28 and TRBJ2-5 for the parts outside the CDR3, the full variable domain is DVKVTQSSRYLVKRTGEKVFLECVQDMDHENMFWYRQDPGLGLRLIYFSYDVKMKEKGDIPEGYSVSREKKERFSLILESASTNQTSMYLCASIDGGGQEETQYFGPGTRLLVL.

This clonotype was seen a single time. This chain connects TRBV2 to TRBJ2-7; 7 nucleotides agree with TRBD2. The CDR3 contains 14 residues. The V and J ends lost 1 base and 3 bases, in that order; junction bases with no gene match: 3. Germline CDR1 is SNHLY and CDR2 is FYNNEI. The CDR3 protein is CASSEGGRDYEQYF. The CDR3 DNA follows: TGTGCCAGCAGTGAAGGGGGGAGGGACTACGAGCAGTACTTC.

This clonotype was detected ten times or more. The V and J genes are TRBV11-2 and TRBJ2-5, with D possibly TRBD1 on 5 matching bases. The ends were cut back, 4 bases at V and 1 base at J, with 10 bases in the middle. This CDR3 region has 14 residues. Germline loops: CDR1 SGHAT, CDR2 FQNNGV. In nucleotides, the CDR3 is TGTGCCAGCAGCTCCAAAGACAGCCAAGAGACCCAGTACTTC. It codes for CASSSKDSQETQYF.

CDR3 protein: CASTPTGRNEQYF. The CDR3 nucleotides read TGTGCCAGCACCCCCACAGGGAGAAACGAGCAGTACTTC. The V and J genes are TRBV6-2 or TRBV6-3 and TRBJ2-7, with D possibly matching TRBD1 (6 bases). The V end was cut by 7 bases, the J end by 5 bases, with 15 bases between. Germline V CDR1 and CDR2: MNHEY, SVGEGT. The CDR3 sequence is 13 residues long.

This clonotype was recorded at least ten times. This chain uses TRBV12-3 or TRBV12-4 with TRBJ2-7; 12 bases fit TRBD2. V trimming: 4 bases; J trimming: 6 bases; junction bases outside the gene matches: 13. The CDR3 is made up of 17 amino acids. CDR3: CASSSLRSTSGSSEQYF. The DNA of the CDR3 is TGTGCCAGCAGTTCTCTAAGATCGACTAGCGGGAGCTCCGAGCAGTACTTC.

The table lists this clonotype with a few counts. The gene calls are TRBV6-2 or TRBV6-3 and TRBJ2-5; D unclear. The CDR3 length is 13 residues. V was pared by 2 bases and J by 4 bases, with 8 bases between. Germline V lookup: CDR1 MNHEY, CDR2 SVGEGT. Here the CDR3 reads CASSYRLGETQYF. In DNA form, the CDR3 reads TGTGCCAGCAGTTACAGGCTGGGAGAGACCCAGTACTTC.

The table lists this clonotype with many counts. The rearrangement joins TRBV11-2 to TRBJ2-7; TRBD1 aligns across 7 bases. The CDR3 has 13 residues. Trimming at V came to 0 bases and at J to 6 bases, leaving 2 bases not matched to a gene. Germline lookup yields CDR1 SGHAT and CDR2 FQNNGV. The CDR3 DNA follows: TGTGCCAGCAGCTTAGAGAGGGGGCTCGAGCAGTACTTC. It specifies CASSLERGLEQYF. The full variable domain, its missing parts supplied by reference TRBV11-2 and TRBJ2-7, is EAGVAQSPRYKIIEKRQSVAFWCNPISGHATLYWYQQILGQGPKLLIQFQNNGVVDDSQLPKDRFSAERLKGVDSTLKIQPAKLEDSAVYLCASSLERGLEQYFGPGTRLTVT.

This clonotype was detected many times. The J gene is TRBJ2-2, the V gene TRBV12-3 or TRBV12-4, with 7 bases aligning to TRBD1. With V trimmed by 6 bases and J by 1 base, 5 bases remained unmatched. CDR3 size: 15 residues. The CDR3 sequence is CASSKRQGNTGELFF. CDR3 nucleotide sequence: TGTGCCAGCAGCAAACGACAGGGGAACACCGGGGAGCTGTTTTTT.

This clonotype was found many times. This chain uses TRBV28 with TRBJ2-7, with a tentative D call TRBD1 (5 bases). The CDR3 contains 12 residues. Germline-derived CDR1 and CDR2 are MDHEN and SYDVKM. The CDR3 DNA is TGTGCAGCGCAGGACAACTCCTACGAGCAGTACTTC. Its protein is CAAQDNSYEQYF.

This clonotype appeared many times. The rearrangement uses TRBV3-1 and TRBJ1-2; the D gene is possibly TRBD1 (5 bases). Germline V gene lookup returns CDR1 LGHDT and CDR2 YNNKEL (reference sequence). With 4 bases removed from V and 10 bases from J, the gap between germline ends came to 13 bases. The CDR3 is 12 amino acids. In nucleotides, the CDR3 is TGTGCCAGCAGCCCTCCCGGCAGGGACTACACCTTC. Translation: CASSPPGRDYTF.

This chain connects TRBV12-3 or TRBV12-4 to TRBJ2-7; D is possibly TRBD2 (6 bases). With 9 bases removed from V and 5 bases from J, the gap between germline ends came to 17 bases. This CDR3 contains 13 residues. The CDR3 DNA sequence: TGTGCCAGTTCGCCGGGACTGATCCACGAGCAGTACTTC. This translates into CASSPGLIHEQYF.

There are many counts of this clonotype. The chain joins TRBV9 to TRBJ1-2; TRBD1 matches at 9 bases. The germline V gene has CDR1 SGDLS and CDR2 YYNGEE. This CDR3 is 18 amino acids long. J gave up 2 bases and V 1 base, and 12 bases lay outside the gene matches. The CDR3 here is CASSVSPGQGFGNYGYTF. The CDR3 DNA reads TGTGCCAGCAGCGTAAGCCCCGGACAGGGGTTTGGAAACTATGGCTACACCTTC. The variable domain in full, completed from reference TRBV9 and TRBJ1-2, reads DSGVTQTPKHLITATGQRVTLRCSPRSGDLSVYWYQQSLDQGLQFLIQYYNGEERAKGNILERFSAQQFPDLHSELNLSSLELGDSALYFCASSVSPGQGFGNYGYTFGSGTRLTVV.

This clonotype was seen many times. The rearrangement joins TRBV20-1 to TRBJ2-5, with a tentative D call TRBD2 (5 bases). Germline V gene lookup returns CDR1 DFQATT and CDR2 SNEGSKA (reference sequence). The length of the CDR3 is 14 residues. Trimming cost V 0 bases and J 1 base, with 9 bases left between them. CDR3: CSARDRGFQETQYF. CDR3 nucleotide sequence: TGCAGTGCTAGAGATCGAGGGTTCCAAGAGACCCAGTACTTC.

This clonotype was detected ten times or more. The CDR3 region is CASSYRTSGSHEQYF. CDR3 nucleotide sequence: TGTGCCAGCAGTTATCGGACTAGCGGGAGCCACGAGCAGTACTTC. This chain links TRBV6-2 or TRBV6-3 with TRBJ2-7; 13 bases fit TRBD2. CDR3 length: 15 residues. Germline CDR1 reads MNHEY; CDR2 reads SVGEGT. Unmatched junction bases numbered 4, after V lost 3 bases and J lost 5 bases.

The sample holds many counts of this clonotype. This sequence joins TRBV29-1 and TRBJ2-5; 10 nucleotides agree with TRBD2. The J segment lost 1 base and the V segment lost 7 bases, leaving 9 bases of the junction unmatched. CDR3 length: 15 residues. Germline V lookup: CDR1 SQVTM, CDR2 ANQGSEA. Here the CDR3 DNA reads TGCAGCGCACGGACTAGCGGACGGTTCCAAGAGACCCAGTACTTC. Translating gives CSARTSGRFQETQYF.

Ten or more counts support this clonotype. The rearrangement links TRBV20-1 to TRBJ1-6; perhaps TRBD1 as D (6 bases). Between the trimmed V and J ends, which lost 0 bases and 8 bases, there was a span of 17 bases. The length of the CDR3 is 16 residues. The germline V gene has CDR1 DFQATT and CDR2 SNEGSKA (reference sequence). The CDR3 DNA reads as TGCAGTGCTAGAGACGGAAGGGGGGATTTGCATTCACCCCTCCACTTT. Translation gives CSARDGRGDLHSPLHF.

This clonotype was detected ten times or more. The chain links TRBV6-1 to TRBJ2-2; D gene uncertain. Per germline, CDR1 MNHNS and CDR2 SASEGT. V dropped 7 bases and J dropped 0 bases, with 9 bases sitting between them. The CDR3 is made up of 14 amino acids. CDR3 bases: TGTGCCAGCAAATCAGGTTCGAACACCGGGGAGCTGTTTTTT. It yields the protein CASKSGSNTGELFF.

This clonotype appeared many times. The V gene is TRBV2, the J gene TRBJ1-5, with D possibly matching TRBD1 (6 bases). V was clipped by 7 bases and J by 5 bases, with 12 bases between them. The CDR3 runs 13 residues. In germline, CDR1 is SNHLY, CDR2 FYNNEI. CDR3 amino acids: CASKGGADQPQHF. CDR3 nucleotides: TGTGCCAGCAAGGGGGGAGCGGATCAGCCCCAGCATTTT.

This clonotype came up many times. This rearrangement joins TRBV6-2 or TRBV6-3 to TRBJ2-2; no definite D call. This CDR3 comprises 13 residues. In germline, CDR1 is MNHEY, CDR2 SVGEGT. The V gene lost 11 bases and the J gene lost 4 bases, with 14 bases spanning the gap. As DNA, the CDR3 is TGTGCCGAAGCTAGGAGTGGCACCGGGGAGCTGTTTTTT. This sequence encodes CAEARSGTGELFF.

This clonotype was recorded many times. The rearrangement joins TRBV12-3 or TRBV12-4 to TRBJ1-5; D is uncertain. This CDR3 region has 13 residues. V dropped 7 bases and J dropped 0 bases, with 7 bases sitting between them. The CDR3 nucleotides are TGTGCCAGCACTGAGGATAGCAATCAGCCCCAGCATTTT. This translates into CASTEDSNQPQHF.